This T cell receptor (beta chain) originates from a study of blood T cell repertoires in COVID-19. The wider study: COVID-19 samples from acute and convalescent phases originated in the United States, Italy and Spain. PBMCs, B-cell-depleted T cells, or T cells provided the cDNA or gDNA that made up the material.

The germline gives CDR1 ENHRY, CDR2 SYGVKD. CDR3 length: 16 amino acids. Unmatched junction bases numbered 4, after V lost 2 bases and J lost 4 bases. Source study methods: Estimated nucleated cell counts came from reference gene primer amplification. Sequenced by immunoSEQ multiplex PCR; TCRdb stores in-frame clones only, minus some. The DNA gave D and trimming, while V, J and clone size come from that table. The table includes about 280,000 clones, around 90% detected once. This receptor was obtained from a middle-aged woman who had recovered from COVID-19. Sequenced material: peripheral blood. This chain connects TRBV10-3 to TRBJ2-3, with 12 bases matching TRBD1. The DNA for the CDR3 is TGTGCCATCAGTGAGGTACGGGACAGGGGGCCAGATACGCAGTATTTT. Amino acid sequence: CAISEVRDRGPDTQYF.